Below are 20 T cell receptor beta chains sequenced from a single sample in a study of technical replicates of blood from a few donors. Profiling relied on immunoSEQ multiplex PCR, and the TCRdb table lists in-frame clones only, not all of them. The sample has tens of thousands of clones, about 95% seen once. Sequencing was carried out using T cells isolated from PBMCs. The source of these receptors is a human donor in good health.

The V and J genes are TRBV6-4 and TRBJ2-7; D remains ambiguous. V lost 3 bases to trimming and J lost 1 base, with 7 bases between them. CDR1 is MRHNA, CDR2 SNTAGT, per germline. The CDR3 sequence is 13 residues long. The chain's CDR3 is CASSELGSYEQYF. CDR3 coding DNA: TGTGCCAGCAGTGAGCTAGGATCCTACGAGCAGTACTTC.

This chain joins TRBV7-9 and TRBJ1-1; 9 bases agree with TRBD1. V was clipped by 5 bases and J by 3 bases; unmatched bases: 13. CDR1 SEHNR and CDR2 FQNEAQ come from the germline V gene (reference sequence). The CDR3 spans 17 residues. CDR3 amino acids: CASSEGQGLRLDTEAFF. CDR3 bases: TGTGCCAGCAGCGAAGGACAGGGGCTACGCTTGGACACTGAAGCTTTCTTT.

The CDR3 loop is CASSLALEITSYEQYF. CDR3 nucleotide sequence: TGCGCCAGCAGCTTGGCCCTTGAGATTACCTCCTACGAGCAGTACTTC. This chain uses TRBV5-1 with TRBJ2-7, with no clear D. The germline gives CDR1 SGHRS, CDR2 YFSETQ. Between the trimmed V and J ends, which lost 0 bases and 0 bases, there was a span of 13 bases. CDR3 length: 16 residues.

The chain recombines TRBV10-3 with TRBJ2-1; TRBD2 matches 8 bases. The germline V gene has CDR1 ENHRY and CDR2 SYGVKD. The CDR3 contains 11 residues. V lost 11 bases, J lost 5 bases, and 2 bases stayed unmatched. The CDR3 reads CAYGRDNEQFF. Written as DNA, the CDR3 is TGTGCCTACGGGAGGGACAATGAGCAGTTCTTC.

V usage is TRBV27 and J usage is TRBJ1-4; 9 bases map to TRBD1. Per the germline V gene, CDR1 is MNHEY and CDR2 is SMNVEV (reference sequence). V shed 5 bases, J shed 7 bases, and the junction held 11 bases outside the gene matches. This CDR3 comprises 16 residues. The CDR3 is CASSPPTGGGGEKLFF. The CDR3 DNA reads as TGTGCCAGCAGTCCCCCGACAGGGGGAGGTGGTGAAAAACTGTTTTTT. The whole variable domain, remainder taken from reference TRBV27 and TRBJ1-4, is EAQVTQNPRYLITVTGKKLTVTCSQNMNHEYMSWYRQDPGLGLRQIYYSMNVEVTDKGDVPEGYKVSRKEKRNFPLILESPSPNQTSLYFCASSPPTGGGGEKLFFGSGTQLSVL.

The genes are TRBV28 and TRBJ2-2; the D gene is possibly TRBD1 (6 bases). With 3 bases removed from V and 0 bases from J, the gap between germline ends came to 17 bases. CDR1 MDHEN and CDR2 SYDVKM come from the germline V gene. This CDR3 has 18 amino acids. CDR3 sequence: CASSFVWTVISNTGELFF. The DNA for the CDR3 is TGTGCCAGCAGTTTCGTCTGGACAGTGATTTCGAACACCGGGGAGCTGTTTTTT.

The V and J genes are TRBV19 and TRBJ2-3, with 16 bases matching TRBD2. Germline lookup yields CDR1 LNHDA and CDR2 SQIVND (reference sequence). This CDR3 contains 19 residues. Losses at the gene ends were 3 bases for V and 3 bases for J; bases not matched to a gene: 9. CDR3 DNA sequence: TGTGCCAGTAGTATGTCGGGACTAGCGGGAGGGCCGCGAACAGATACGCAGTATTTT. As protein: CASSMSGLAGGPRTDTQYF.

This clone was seen only once. V gene TRBV2 combines with J gene TRBJ2-7, with D uncertain. V was pared by 6 bases and J by 2 bases, with 14 bases between. Per the germline V gene, CDR1 is SNHLY and CDR2 is FYNNEI. This CDR3 spans 14 amino acids. CDR3 bases: TGTGCCAGCAGCGCCCAGTTGATCGCCTACGAGCAGTACTTC. Its translation: CASSAQLIAYEQYF.

The chain employs TRBV6-1 and TRBJ2-7, with TRBD1 matching over 9 bases. Germline CDR1 MNHNS, CDR2 SASEGT. Losses at the gene ends were 6 bases for V and 3 bases for J; bases not matched to a gene: 12. The CDR3 is made up of 16 amino acids. CDR3 coding DNA: TGTGCCAGCAGGGAAAAGTCCGGGACAGGGTACTACGAGCAGTACTTC. This sequence encodes CASREKSGTGYYEQYF.

The genes are TRBV14 and TRBJ2-3; D is perhaps TRBD2 (6 bases). The ends were cut back, 1 base at V and 3 bases at J, with 11 bases in the middle. Germline CDR1 reads SGHDN; CDR2 reads FVKESK. The CDR3 runs to 15 residues. For the CDR3, the DNA is TGTGCCAGCAGCCAAGTAGGGAGGCGGACAGATACGCAGTATTTT. Translating it yields CASSQVGRRTDTQYF. The variable domain in full, with the rest retrieved from reference TRBV14 and TRBJ2-3, is EAGVTQFPSHSVIEKGQTVTLRCDPISGHDNLYWYRRVMGKEIKFLLHFVKESKQDESGMPNNRFLAERTGGTYSTLKVQPAELEDSGVYFCASSQVGRRTDTQYFGPGTRLTVL.

The gene calls are TRBV7-2 and TRBJ2-7, with 8 bases lining up with TRBD1. With V trimmed by 2 bases and J by 5 bases, 14 bases remained unmatched. CDR3 length: 17 residues. Per the germline V gene, CDR1 is SGHTA and CDR2 is FQGNSA. Written as DNA, the CDR3 is TGTGCCAGCAGCTTATTTAATATGAGGACAGGGCGGGACGAGCAGTACTTC. It encodes CASSLFNMRTGRDEQYF.

The chain links TRBV28 to TRBJ2-7; tentative D call: TRBD2 (7 bases). The CDR3 runs 17 residues. CDR1 and CDR2 (germline): MDHEN, SYDVKM. V lost 3 bases, J lost 3 bases, and 21 bases lay in between. The CDR3 protein is CASSFGGGGSVHYEQYF. DNA of the CDR3: TGTGCCAGCAGTTTTGGGGGGGGCGGGAGCGTTCACTACGAGCAGTACTTC.

CDR3 in DNA: TGCGCCAGCAGCTTGGATCCTAGCGGGGGAGGGGATGAGCAGTTCTTC. It translates to CASSLDPSGGGDEQFF. The chain recombines TRBV5-1 with TRBJ2-1; 10 nucleotides line up with TRBD2. Trimming removed 0 bases from V and 8 bases from J; junction bases left unmatched: 8. The CDR3 is 16 amino acids. Per the germline V gene, CDR1 is SGHRS and CDR2 is YFSETQ.

This clone was detected once. The chain links TRBV27 to TRBJ2-7, with 14 bases that match TRBD2. From germline, CDR1 is MNHEY and CDR2 SMNVEV (reference sequence). This CDR3 is built from 17 residues. Trimming removed 5 bases from V and 1 base from J; junction bases left unmatched: 7. The CDR3 DNA reads TGTGCCAGCAGTGTGACTAGCGGGGGGGCCCTTTCCTACGAGCAGTACTTC. It codes for CASSVTSGGALSYEQYF.

The chain carries TRBV7-6 and TRBJ2-1; tentatively, D is TRBD1 (6 bases). The germline V gene has CDR1 SGHVS and CDR2 FNYEAQ. CDR3 length: 20 residues. Trimming removed 6 bases at V and 0 bases at J, with 27 bases between. This chain's CDR3 is CASSPSPPGAGASSYNEQFF. As DNA, the CDR3 is TGTGCCAGCAGTCCCTCGCCTCCTGGGGCAGGGGCAAGCTCCTACAATGAGCAGTTCTTC.

The V and J genes are TRBV27 and TRBJ1-3, with TRBD2 as a possible D gene (5 bases). The DNA end lines up better with TRBJ2-2; the J call may be wrong. Looked up from germline, CDR1 is MNHEY and CDR2 is SMNVEV (reference sequence). The CDR3 extends over 16 amino acids. Here the CDR3 reads CASRRSSRLNTGELFF. The DNA for the CDR3 is TGTGCCAGCCGCCGGTCTAGCAGATTGAACACCGGGGAGCTGTTTTTT.

J is TRBJ1-5 and V is TRBV4-2; perhaps TRBD1 as D (5 bases). This CDR3 region has 16 residues. Between the trimmed V and J ends, which lost 2 bases and 0 bases, there was a span of 11 bases. CDR1 and CDR2 from the germline V gene are LGHNA and YNFKEQ. The CDR3 DNA reads TGTGCCAGCAGCCAACCCGTGACAGATAGCAATCAGCCCCAGCATTTT. Protein: CASSQPVTDSNQPQHF.

The chain links TRBV29-1 to TRBJ2-1; 10 bases map to TRBD2. CDR3 length: 14 residues. The junction had 11 bases not matched to a gene; V was cut back by 8 bases and J by 7 bases. The germline V gene encodes CDR1 SQVTM and CDR2 ANQGSEA. The CDR3 region has the DNA TGCAGCTCCTGGCTGTCTAGCGGGAGAAATGAGCAGTTCTTC. Its translation is CSSWLSSGRNEQFF.

This sequence joins TRBV28 and TRBJ1-5; D not resolved. Germline V gene lookup returns CDR1 MDHEN and CDR2 SYDVKM. V dropped 5 bases and J dropped 1 base, with 9 bases sitting between them. The CDR3 length is 14 residues. CDR3 nucleotide sequence: TGTGCCAGCAGTCCCGACTCCAGCAATCAGCCCCAGCATTTT. The encoded protein is CASSPDSSNQPQHF.

The chain couples TRBV6-5 to TRBJ1-4; D is unclear. The ends were cut back, 0 bases at V and 2 bases at J, with 7 bases in the middle. CDR1 and CDR2 from the germline V gene are MNHEY and SVGAGI. CDR3 length: 15 residues. DNA of the CDR3: TGTGCCAGCAGTTACTCGAGGTGGACTAATGAAAAACTGTTTTTT. Translated: CASSYSRWTNEKLFF.